This passage covers 9 T cell receptor beta chains from one sample sequenced in a study of OX40 agonist ivuxolimab in advanced cancers. Preparation of the library involved the immunoSEQ multiplex PCR assay. In its TCRdb copy, this immuneACCESS table keeps in-frame sequences only and misses some clones. Where compared with another copy, unresolved V genes explain less than half of these, and the others have no known cause. Recorded for this sample are 50,000 to 65,000 clones; around 89% of them occurred a single time. Clones ranked in the top ten supply 0.67% of the sample. The specimen comprised CD4+ or CD8+ T cells sorted from blood, sampled in a trial of the OX40 agonist ivuxolimab. These receptors came from an adult with an advanced solid tumor such as melanoma, head and neck, liver or kidney cancer.

The chain uses TRBV4-1 and TRBJ2-1; the match to TRBD1 covers 7 bases. CDR1 is MGHRA and CDR2 is YSYEKL in the germline V gene. V was clipped by 6 bases and J by 6 bases; unmatched bases: 5. CDR3 length equals 13 residues. Written as DNA, the CDR3 is TGCGCCAGCAGACGCGACAGGGCCAATGAGCAGTTCTTC. It specifies CASRRDRANEQFF.

The genes are TRBV15 and TRBJ1-3, with TRBD1 as a possible D gene (5 bases). The CDR3 is 14 residues long. Germline V CDR1 and CDR2: LNHNV, YYDKDF (reference sequence). The germline V and J ends were trimmed by 1 base and 2 bases, with 6 bases remaining between them. The CDR3 DNA is TGTGCCACCAGCAGAGCAGGGACTGGAAACACCATATATTTT. It translates to CATSRAGTGNTIYF.

In this sample, this clone turned up a few times. The chain links TRBV28 to TRBJ2-7; TRBD1 aligns across 11 bases. The junction had 2 bases not matched to a gene; V was cut back by 6 bases and J by 1 base. Germline CDR1 is MDHEN and CDR2 is SYDVKM. The CDR3 is 14 residues long. CDR3 nucleotide sequence: TGTGCCAGCAGGGGACAGGGGGGATCCTACGAGCAGTACTTC. Its translation is CASRGQGGSYEQYF.

This clone was recorded only once. The chain joins TRBV14 to TRBJ1-1; D gene ambiguous. Trimming removed 0 bases at V and 4 bases at J, with 9 bases between. The length of the CDR3 is 14 residues. Germline-derived CDR1 and CDR2 are SGHDN and FVKESK. This chain's CDR3 is CASSQEGIGTEAFF. As DNA, the CDR3 is TGTGCCAGCAGCCAAGAGGGTATCGGCACTGAAGCTTTCTTT.

In its sample, this clone is medium-sized (0.01 to 0.1%). This rearrangement joins TRBV7-6 to TRBJ2-2, with TRBD2 as a possible D gene (5 bases). The CDR3 length is 16 residues. Germline values: CDR1 SGHVS, CDR2 FNYEAQ. V gave up 2 bases and J gave up 0 bases, with 10 bases separating them. CDR3 region: CASSLRAGANTGELFF. In DNA form, the CDR3 reads TGTGCCAGCAGCTTAAGGGCGGGTGCGAACACCGGGGAGCTGTTTTTT.

This clone has a single count. The chain joins TRBV5-4 to TRBJ2-3; D is tentatively TRBD1 or TRBD2 (6 bases each). The length of the CDR3 is 16 residues. V was cut by 4 bases and J by 1 base, with 16 bases left in between. CDR1 and CDR2 from the germline V gene are SGHNT and YYREEE (reference sequence). Here the CDR3 reads CASSLGTPGGTDTQYF. The CDR3 DNA reads TGTGCCAGCAGCCTCGGGACACCGGGGGGCACAGATACGCAGTATTTT.

The chain uses TRBV7-9 and TRBJ2-4; D gene ambiguous. V lost 5 bases and J 0 bases, leaving 11 bases between the germline ends. The V gene's germline CDR1 is SEHNR and CDR2 FQNEAQ (reference sequence). The CDR3 runs 15 residues. In DNA form, the CDR3 reads TGTGCCAGCAGCAGAGGAGAAATAGCCAAAAACATTCAGTACTTC. Its translation is CASSRGEIAKNIQYF.

The genes are TRBV28 and TRBJ1-2; D might be TRBD1 (5 bases). Trimming left V 3 bases short and J 5 bases short, with 13 bases between. Germline loops: CDR1 MDHEN, CDR2 SYDVKM. The CDR3 totals 14 residues. Here the CDR3 DNA reads TGTGCCAGCAGTTTGGGGGGGAGGGGTTATGGCTACACCTTC. Amino acid sequence: CASSLGGRGYGYTF.

The V and J genes are TRBV6-5 and TRBJ2-1; TRBD2 matches 11 bases. The CDR3 has 16 amino acids. Losses at the gene ends were 4 bases for V and 6 bases for J; bases not matched to a gene: 8. CDR1 is MNHEY and CDR2 is SVGAGI in the germline V gene. The CDR3 here is CASSSSLAGGFNEQFF. CDR3 coding DNA: TGTGCCAGCAGTTCCTCTCTAGCGGGAGGCTTCAATGAGCAGTTCTTC.